Described below is a single TCR beta chain sequence and its context. Its target is unknown. The entry originates in a study of cytomegalovirus exposure and HLA in healthy donors. Findings of the study overall: The authors listed 164 TCR beta chains as cytomegalovirus-associated.

Sequencing was performed with immunoSEQ multiplex PCR; in TCRdb, only in-frame clones are kept and a portion is missing. The profile shows a few hundred thousand clones, about nine tenths of them singletons. The CDR3 has 13 amino acids. The germline V and J ends were trimmed by 8 bases and 5 bases, with 16 bases remaining between them. Germline V gene data show CDR1 as ENHRY and CDR2 as SYGVKD. This receptor was obtained from a woman aged 18-29 years in good health and CMV-seronegative. The chain combines TRBV10-3 with TRBJ2-7; D is perhaps TRBD2 (6 bases). The source material was PBMCs. This CDR3 is CAIGGAGTNEQYF. CDR3 in DNA: TGTGCCATCGGAGGGGCAGGCACGAACGAGCAGTACTTC.